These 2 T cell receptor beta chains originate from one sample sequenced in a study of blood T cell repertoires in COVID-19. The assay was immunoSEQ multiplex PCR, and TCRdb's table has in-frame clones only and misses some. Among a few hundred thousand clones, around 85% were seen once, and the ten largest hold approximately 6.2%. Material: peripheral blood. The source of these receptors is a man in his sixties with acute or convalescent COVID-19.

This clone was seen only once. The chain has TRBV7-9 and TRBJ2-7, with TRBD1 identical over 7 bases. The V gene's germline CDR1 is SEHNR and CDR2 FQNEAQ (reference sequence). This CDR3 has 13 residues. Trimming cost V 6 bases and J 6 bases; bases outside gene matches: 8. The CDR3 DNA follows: TGTGCCAGCAGTTTCCACAGGGGTGTCGAGCAGTACTTC. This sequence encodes CASSFHRGVEQYF.

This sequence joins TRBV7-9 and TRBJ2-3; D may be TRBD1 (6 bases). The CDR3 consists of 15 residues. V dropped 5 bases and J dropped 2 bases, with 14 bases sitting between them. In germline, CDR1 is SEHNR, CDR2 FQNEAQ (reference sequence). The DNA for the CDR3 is TGTGCCAGCAGCCAGACAGGAGACTTCACAGATACGCAGTATTTT. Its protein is CASSQTGDFTDTQYF.